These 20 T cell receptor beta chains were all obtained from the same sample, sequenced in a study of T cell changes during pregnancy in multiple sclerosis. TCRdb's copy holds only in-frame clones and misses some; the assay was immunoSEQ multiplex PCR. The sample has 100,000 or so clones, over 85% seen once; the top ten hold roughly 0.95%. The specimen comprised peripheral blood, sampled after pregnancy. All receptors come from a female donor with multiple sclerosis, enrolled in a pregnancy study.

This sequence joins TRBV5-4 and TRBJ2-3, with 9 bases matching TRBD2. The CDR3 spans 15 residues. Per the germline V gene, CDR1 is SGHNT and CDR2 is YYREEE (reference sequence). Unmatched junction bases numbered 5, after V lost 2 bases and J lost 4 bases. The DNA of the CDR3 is TGTGCCAGCAGCTTAGCGGGAGGCGGGGCAGATACGCAGTATTTT. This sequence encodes CASSLAGGGADTQYF.

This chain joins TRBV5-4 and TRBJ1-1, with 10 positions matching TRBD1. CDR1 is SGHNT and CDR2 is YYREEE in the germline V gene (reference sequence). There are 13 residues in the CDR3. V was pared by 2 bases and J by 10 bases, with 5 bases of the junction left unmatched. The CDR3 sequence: CASSFSGTGVAFF. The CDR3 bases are TGTGCCAGCAGCTTTTCAGGGACAGGGGTAGCTTTCTTT.

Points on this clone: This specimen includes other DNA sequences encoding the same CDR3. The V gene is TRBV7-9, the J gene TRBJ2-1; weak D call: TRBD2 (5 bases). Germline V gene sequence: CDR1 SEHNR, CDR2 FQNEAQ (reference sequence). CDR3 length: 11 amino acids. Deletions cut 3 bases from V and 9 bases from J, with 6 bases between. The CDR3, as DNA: TGTGCCAGCAGCTTTCGGGGTGAGCAGTTCTTC. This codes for CASSFRGEQFF.

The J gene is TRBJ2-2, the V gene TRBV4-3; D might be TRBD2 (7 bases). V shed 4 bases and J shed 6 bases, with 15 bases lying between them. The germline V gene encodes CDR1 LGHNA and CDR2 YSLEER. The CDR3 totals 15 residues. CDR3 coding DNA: TGCGCCAGCAGCCGGGAGGGGGGCATGGCCGGGGAGCTGTTTTTT. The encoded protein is CASSREGGMAGELFF.

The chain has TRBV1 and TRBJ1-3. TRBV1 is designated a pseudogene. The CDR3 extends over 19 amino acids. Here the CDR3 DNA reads TGCACCAGCAGCCAGCCCGCTAAGTCTGGACTGGGCTCTGGAAACACCATATATTTT. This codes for CTSSQPAKSGLGSGNTIYF.

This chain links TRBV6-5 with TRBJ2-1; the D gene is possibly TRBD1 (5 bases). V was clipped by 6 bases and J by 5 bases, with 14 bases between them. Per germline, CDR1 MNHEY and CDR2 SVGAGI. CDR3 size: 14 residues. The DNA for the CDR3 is TGTGCCAGCAGGGGGCAGGGTTTGCACAATGAGCAGTTCTTC. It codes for CASRGQGLHNEQFF.

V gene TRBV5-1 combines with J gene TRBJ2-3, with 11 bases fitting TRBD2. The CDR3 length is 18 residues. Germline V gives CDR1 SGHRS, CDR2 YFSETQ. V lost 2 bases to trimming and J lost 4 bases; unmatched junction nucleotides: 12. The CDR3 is CASSFGSGRAVGADTQYF. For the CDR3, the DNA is TGCGCCAGCAGCTTCGGTAGCGGGAGGGCCGTGGGAGCAGATACGCAGTATTTT.

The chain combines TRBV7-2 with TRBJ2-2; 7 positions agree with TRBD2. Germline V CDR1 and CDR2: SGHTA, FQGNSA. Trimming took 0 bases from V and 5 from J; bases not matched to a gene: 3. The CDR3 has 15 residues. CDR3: CASSLAGGRTGELFF. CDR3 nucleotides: TGTGCCAGCAGCTTAGCGGGAGGGCGTACCGGGGAGCTGTTTTTT.

The CDR3 DNA reads as TGTGCCAGCACCCCCGAGACAGGGGGCCTCTACGAGCAGTACTTC. Translating gives CASTPETGGLYEQYF. The chain uses TRBV7-9 and TRBJ2-7; 10 bases match TRBD1. This CDR3 has 15 amino acids. Germline loops: CDR1 SEHNR, CDR2 FQNEAQ (reference sequence). Germline trimming cut 7 bases from V and 3 bases from J; bases unmatched to any gene: 9.

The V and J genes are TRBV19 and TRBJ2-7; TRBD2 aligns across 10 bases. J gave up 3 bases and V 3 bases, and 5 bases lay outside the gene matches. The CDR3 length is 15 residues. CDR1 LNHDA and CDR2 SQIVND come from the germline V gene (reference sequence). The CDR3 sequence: CASSMGAGGYYEQYF. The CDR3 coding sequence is TGTGCCAGTAGTATGGGAGCGGGAGGGTACTACGAGCAGTACTTC.

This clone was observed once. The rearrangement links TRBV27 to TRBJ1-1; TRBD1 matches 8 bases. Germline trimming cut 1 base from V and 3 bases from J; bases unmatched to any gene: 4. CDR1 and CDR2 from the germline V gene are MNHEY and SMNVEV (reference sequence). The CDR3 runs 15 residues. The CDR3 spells CASSLLPGQDTEAFF. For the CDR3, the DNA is TGTGCCAGCAGTTTATTGCCGGGACAGGACACTGAAGCTTTCTTT.

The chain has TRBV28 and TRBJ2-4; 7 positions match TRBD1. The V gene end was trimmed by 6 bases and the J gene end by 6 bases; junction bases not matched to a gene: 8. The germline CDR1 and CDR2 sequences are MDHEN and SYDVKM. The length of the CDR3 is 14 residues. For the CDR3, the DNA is TGTGCCAGCAGGATTACAGGGGCCGGAAACATTCAGTACTTC. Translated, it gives CASRITGAGNIQYF.

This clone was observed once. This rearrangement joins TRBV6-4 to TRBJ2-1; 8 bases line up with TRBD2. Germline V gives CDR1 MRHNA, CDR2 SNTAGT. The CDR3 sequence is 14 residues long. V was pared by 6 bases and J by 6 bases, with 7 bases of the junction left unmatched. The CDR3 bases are TGTGCCAGCAGCGAGCGGGAGTGGGGCAATGAGCAGTTCTTC. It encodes CASSEREWGNEQFF.

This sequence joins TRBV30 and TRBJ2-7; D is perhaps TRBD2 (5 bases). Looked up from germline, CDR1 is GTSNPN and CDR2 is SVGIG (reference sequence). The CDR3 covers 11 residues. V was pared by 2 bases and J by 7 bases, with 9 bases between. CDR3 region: CAWSRTGEQYF. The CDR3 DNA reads TGTGCCTGGAGTCGGACGGGGGAGCAGTACTTC.

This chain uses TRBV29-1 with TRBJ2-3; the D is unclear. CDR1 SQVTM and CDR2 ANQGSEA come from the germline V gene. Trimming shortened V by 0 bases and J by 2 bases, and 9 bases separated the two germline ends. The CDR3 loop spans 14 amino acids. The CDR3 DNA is TGCAGCGTTGAAGATCAGGTCCCCACAGATACGCAGTATTTT. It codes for CSVEDQVPTDTQYF.

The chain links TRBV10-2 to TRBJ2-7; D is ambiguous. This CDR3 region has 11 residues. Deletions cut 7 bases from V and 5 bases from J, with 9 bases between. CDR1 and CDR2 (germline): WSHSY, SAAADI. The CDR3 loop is CASTRRDEQYF. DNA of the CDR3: TGCGCCAGCACTCGCCGGGACGAGCAGTACTTC.

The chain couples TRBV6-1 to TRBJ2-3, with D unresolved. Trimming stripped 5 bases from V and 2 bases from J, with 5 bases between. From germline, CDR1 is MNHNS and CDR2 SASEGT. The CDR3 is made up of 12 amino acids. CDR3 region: CASSFYTDTQYF. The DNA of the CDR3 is TGTGCCAGCAGTTTCTACACAGATACGCAGTATTTT.

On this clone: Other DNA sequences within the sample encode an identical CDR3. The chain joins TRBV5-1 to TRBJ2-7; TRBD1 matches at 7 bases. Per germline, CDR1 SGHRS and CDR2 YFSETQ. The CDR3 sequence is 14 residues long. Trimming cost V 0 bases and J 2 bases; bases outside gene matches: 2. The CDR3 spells CASSLGTGAYEQYF. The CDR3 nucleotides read TGCGCCAGCAGCTTGGGTACAGGGGCCTACGAGCAGTACTTC.

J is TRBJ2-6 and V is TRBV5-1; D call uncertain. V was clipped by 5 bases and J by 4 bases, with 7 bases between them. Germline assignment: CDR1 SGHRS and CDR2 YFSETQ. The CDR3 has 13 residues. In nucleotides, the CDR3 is TGCGCCAGCAGAACGGAGGGGGCCAACGTCCTGACTTTC. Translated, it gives CASRTEGANVLTF.

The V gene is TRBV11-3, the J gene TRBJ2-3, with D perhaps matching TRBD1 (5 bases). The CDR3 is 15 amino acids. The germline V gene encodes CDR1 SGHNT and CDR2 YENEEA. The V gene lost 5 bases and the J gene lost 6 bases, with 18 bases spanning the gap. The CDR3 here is CASSPSPGSADTQYF. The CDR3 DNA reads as TGTGCCAGCAGCCCCTCTCCAGGGTCAGCCGATACGCAGTATTTT.